This T cell receptor beta chain was captured by sequencing in a study of regulatory T cells in long-lasting Graves disease (dated by TCRdb to the early 2020s). Some background on the complete study: To count as having persistent Graves' disease, a patient had to have received antithyroid drug treatment for over 5 years with TSH receptor autoantibodies remaining persistently positive. A total of around 35 samples underwent TCR sequencing: some 13 from persistent and around 20 from newly diagnosed Graves' disease patients. In the clinical cohort, patients with persistent Graves' disease had used antithyroid drugs for an average of roughly ten years. This study used TCR sequencing and RNA sequencing of peripheral blood to compare persistent Graves' disease patients against newly diagnosed Graves' disease patients. The study was conducted in China and was registered as a clinical trial.

What the work shows at the level of the full study, not this receptor alone: As a limitation, the authors acknowledged that the small sample size may reduce accuracy. Persistent disease showed preferential use of TRBV28, TRBJ1-2 and TRBJ2-5, whereas newly diagnosed disease favored TRBV20-1 and TRBJ2-1. Lower TCR Shannon entropy and fewer highly expanded clones were observed in persistent Graves' disease patients than in newly diagnosed patients, which suggested clonal expansion. Sequencing and analysis were limited to the TCR beta chain. Persistent patients shared more public clonotypes among themselves (around 2,800) than newly diagnosed patients did (over 900). The study examined only peripheral blood because the primary lesion, thyroid tissue, could not be accessed.

The library was generated by multiplex PCR. Data came from an Illumina HiSeq 4000. CDR3 regions were amplified by Arm-PCR with iRepertoire HTBI primers to construct TCR beta libraries. Before sequencing, the PCR products underwent gel purification. As for the authors' bioinformatics: Across samples, about 63 TRBV and 14 TRBJ segments were identified and used for gene usage analysis of CDR3 amino acid clonotypes. COPE and FqMerger were used to merge filtered high-quality paired reads into contigs. BLAST was used to align contigs to IMGT TRBV, TRBD and TRBJ reference genes, with CDR3 defined following IMGT. Any clonotype with a frequency above 0.1% was counted as a highly expanded clone. Shannon entropy served as the measure of repertoire diversity, while the Gini coefficient captured V-J evenness. Public clonotypes were defined as clonotypes shared by more than one individual. The public reads were reprocessed in TCRdb via fastp at Q25 and MiXCR, keeping in-frame beta chains. All rows with the same CDR3 protein become a single entry with the most common DNA and genes. These V and J calls originate from TCRdb's pipeline instead of the authors' own analysis. For this sample there are roughly 430,000 distinct CDR3 sequences; around a fifth appear just once. The top ten constitute about 13% of the sample.

Of note for this clonotype: The target of this receptor is not known. One base away there is no much larger clone; base qualities are not given.

This specimen's time point label, per the study, means: persistent/refractory GD, antithyroid drugs over 5 years with positive TRAb. RNA was extracted from PBMCs in TRIzol for both TCR sequencing and RNA sequencing. Graves' disease was diagnosed according to American Thyroid Association guidelines. Recruitment of patients was carried out at an endocrinology department in Xi'an, China. From each patient, about 9 milliliters of peripheral blood was collected into an EDTA anticoagulant tube. Ficoll Paque Plus density gradient separation was used to isolate PBMCs, and no further T cell sorting was done. An Agilent 2100 Bioanalyzer and agarose gel were used to check RNA quality, and a NanoDrop 2000 was used to measure RNA concentration. Including the terminal cysteine and phenylalanine, the CDR3 comprises 16 residues. CDR3 DNA only is kept here, 48 bases in frame from base 1. As encoded in the germline V gene (reference sequence), CDR1 is DFQATT while CDR2 is SNEGSKA. Trimming takes 6 bases from V and 6 bases from J, and the germline ends sit 27 bases apart.

This specimen consisted of peripheral blood mononuclear cells (PBMCs), obtained when the disease was refractory, from a patient treated with antithyroid drugs. This sequence was found in a female donor with Graves disease. Recombination joined TRBV20-1 with TRBJ2-7, with a tentative D gene TRBD2 over 5 matching bases. The CDR3 has the sequence CSAHGPLVGEISEQYF. The nucleotide sequence reads as follows: TGCAGTGCCCACGGGCCTCTAGTGGGAGAGATCTCCGAGCAGTACTTC.